This T cell receptor (beta chain) derives from a study of blood T cell repertoires in COVID-19. Whole-study context: Collection of acute and convalescent COVID-19 samples took place in the United States, Italy and Spain.

Source study methods: Reference gene primer amplification gave estimated nucleated cell counts. Produced via immunoSEQ multiplex PCR; TCRdb's table is partial and in-frame only. The DNA gave D and trimming, while V, J and clone size come from that table. Among 150,000 to 200,000 clones listed, roughly four fifths were seen once. The material sequenced was peripheral blood. This TCR derives from a woman of 80 years or more with COVID-19, enrolled during active disease.

The CDR3 sequence is CASSLVDTGTEAFF. CDR3 in DNA: TGTGCCAGCAGCTTAGTAGATACTGGCACTGAAGCTTTCTTT. V is TRBV7-9 and J is TRBJ1-1; D gene ambiguous. CDR1 and CDR2 from the germline V gene are SEHNR and FQNEAQ (reference sequence). This CDR3 region has 14 residues. The V end was cut by 1 base, the J end by 4 bases, with 10 bases between.